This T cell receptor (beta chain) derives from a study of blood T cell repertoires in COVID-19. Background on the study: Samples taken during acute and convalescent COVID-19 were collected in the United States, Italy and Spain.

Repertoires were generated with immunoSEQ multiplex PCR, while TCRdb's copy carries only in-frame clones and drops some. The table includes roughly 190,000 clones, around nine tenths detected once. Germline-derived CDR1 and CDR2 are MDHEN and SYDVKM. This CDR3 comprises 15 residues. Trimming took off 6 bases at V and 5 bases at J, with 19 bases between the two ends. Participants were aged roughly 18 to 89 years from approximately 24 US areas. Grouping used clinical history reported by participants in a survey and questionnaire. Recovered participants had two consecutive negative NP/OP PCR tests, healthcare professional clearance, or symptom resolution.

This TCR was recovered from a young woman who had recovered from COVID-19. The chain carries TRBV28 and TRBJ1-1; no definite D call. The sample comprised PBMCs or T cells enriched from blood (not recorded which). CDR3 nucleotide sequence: TGTGCCAGCAGCCCCCTCAACCGGGTGGAGACTGAAGCTTTCTTT. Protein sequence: CASSPLNRVETEAFF.